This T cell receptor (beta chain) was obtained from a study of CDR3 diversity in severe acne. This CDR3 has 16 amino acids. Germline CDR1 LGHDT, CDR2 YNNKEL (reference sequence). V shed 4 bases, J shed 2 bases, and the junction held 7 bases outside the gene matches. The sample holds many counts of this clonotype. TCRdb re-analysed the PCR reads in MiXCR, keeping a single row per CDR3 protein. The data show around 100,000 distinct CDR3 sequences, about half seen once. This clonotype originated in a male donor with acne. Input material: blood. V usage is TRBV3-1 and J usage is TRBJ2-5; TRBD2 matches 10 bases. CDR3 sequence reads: CASSPYGTSVQETQYF. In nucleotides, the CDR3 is TGTGCCAGCAGCCCGTACGGGACTAGCGTTCAAGAGACCCAGTACTTC.